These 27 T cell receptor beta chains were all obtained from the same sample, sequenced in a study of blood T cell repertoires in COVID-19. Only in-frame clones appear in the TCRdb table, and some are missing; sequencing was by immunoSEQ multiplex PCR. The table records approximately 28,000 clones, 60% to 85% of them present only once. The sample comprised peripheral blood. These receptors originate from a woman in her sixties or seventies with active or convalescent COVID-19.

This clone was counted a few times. The CDR3 nucleotides read TGTGCCAGCAGCCTTCGGGACTCACTGAACACCGGGGAGCTGTTTTTT. Protein sequence: CASSLRDSLNTGELFF. The rearrangement uses TRBV7-9 and TRBJ2-2; TRBD2 might be the D (6 bases). V lost 5 bases and J lost 1, with 14 bases in between. The CDR3 is 16 residues long. In germline, CDR1 is SEHNR, CDR2 FQNEAQ (reference sequence).

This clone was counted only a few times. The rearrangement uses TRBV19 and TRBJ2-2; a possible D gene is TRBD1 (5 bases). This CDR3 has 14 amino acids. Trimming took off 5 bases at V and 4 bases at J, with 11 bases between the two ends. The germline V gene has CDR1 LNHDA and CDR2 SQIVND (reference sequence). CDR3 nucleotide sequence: TGTGCCAGTAGTGTTCAGGGCCCCACCGGGGAGCTGTTTTTT. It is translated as CASSVQGPTGELFF. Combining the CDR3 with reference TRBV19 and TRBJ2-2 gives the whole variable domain DGGITQSPKYLFRKEGQNVTLSCEQNLNHDAMYWYRQDPGQGLRLIYYSQIVNDFQKGDIAEGYSVSREKKESFPLTVTSAQKNPTAFYLCASSVQGPTGELFFGEGSRLTVL.

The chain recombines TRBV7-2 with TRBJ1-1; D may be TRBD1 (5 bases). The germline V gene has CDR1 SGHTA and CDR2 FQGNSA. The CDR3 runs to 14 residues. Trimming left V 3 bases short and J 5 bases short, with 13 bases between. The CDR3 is CASSFGQGNTEAFF. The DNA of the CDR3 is TGTGCCAGCAGCTTCGGCCAGGGAAATACTGAAGCTTTCTTT.

DNA of the CDR3: TGTGCCAGCAGCCCCGGTGTGGCGAACACCGGGGAGCTGTTTTTT. Protein sequence: CASSPGVANTGELFF. This sequence joins TRBV11-3 and TRBJ2-2, with D hard to call. Trimming left V 5 bases short and J 0 bases short, with 10 bases between. Germline CDR1 is SGHNT and CDR2 is YENEEA. The CDR3 length is 15 residues.

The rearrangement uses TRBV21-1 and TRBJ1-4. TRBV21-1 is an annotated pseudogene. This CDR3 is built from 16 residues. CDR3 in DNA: TGTGCCAGCAGCGTCGGGGGGGAAGGGGCTAATGAAAAACTGTTTTTT. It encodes CASSVGGEGANEKLFF.

CDR3 nucleotides: TGTGCCAGCAGCCCGGACAGGCGTCCCTACGAGCAGTACTTC. It translates to CASSPDRRPYEQYF. V gene TRBV3-1 (or the pseudogene TRBV3-2) combines with J gene TRBJ2-7; 7 nucleotides match TRBD1. V lost 4 bases to trimming and J lost 2 bases; unmatched junction nucleotides: 5. The CDR3 contains 14 residues. Germline V gives CDR1 LGHDT, CDR2 YNNKEL (reference sequence).

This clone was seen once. CDR3 loop: CASSLRGNSPLHF. The CDR3 DNA follows: TGTGCCAGCAGTCTACGGGGGAATTCACCCCTCCACTTT. V gene TRBV6-4 combines with J gene TRBJ1-6; D is possibly TRBD1 (5 bases). The CDR3 length is 13 residues. V was shortened by 5 bases and J by 7 bases, with 9 bases between the two germline ends. CDR1 is MRHNA, CDR2 SNTAGT, per germline.

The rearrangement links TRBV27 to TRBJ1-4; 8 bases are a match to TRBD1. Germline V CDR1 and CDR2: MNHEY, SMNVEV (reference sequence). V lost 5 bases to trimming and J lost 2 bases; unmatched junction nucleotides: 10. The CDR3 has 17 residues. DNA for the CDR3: TGTGCCAGCAGTCCCCCCCGCCGGGACAGGACTAATGAAAAACTGTTTTTT. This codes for CASSPPRRDRTNEKLFF. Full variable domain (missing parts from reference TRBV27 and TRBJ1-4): EAQVTQNPRYLITVTGKKLTVTCSQNMNHEYMSWYRQDPGLGLRQIYYSMNVEVTDKGDVPEGYKVSRKEKRNFPLILESPSPNQTSLYFCASSPPRRDRTNEKLFFGSGTQLSVL.

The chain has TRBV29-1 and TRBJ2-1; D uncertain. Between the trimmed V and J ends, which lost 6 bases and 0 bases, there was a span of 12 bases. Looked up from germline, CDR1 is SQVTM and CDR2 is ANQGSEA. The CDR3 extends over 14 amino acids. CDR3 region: CSVATWSSYNEQFF. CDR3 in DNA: TGCAGCGTGGCAACTTGGAGCTCCTACAATGAGCAGTTCTTC.

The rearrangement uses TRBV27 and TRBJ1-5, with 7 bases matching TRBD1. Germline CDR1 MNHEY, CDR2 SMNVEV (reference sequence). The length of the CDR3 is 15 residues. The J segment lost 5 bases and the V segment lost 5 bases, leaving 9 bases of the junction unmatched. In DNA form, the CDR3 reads TGTGCCAGCAGTCCAACCAGGGGGTGGGATCAGCCCCAGCATTTT. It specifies CASSPTRGWDQPQHF.

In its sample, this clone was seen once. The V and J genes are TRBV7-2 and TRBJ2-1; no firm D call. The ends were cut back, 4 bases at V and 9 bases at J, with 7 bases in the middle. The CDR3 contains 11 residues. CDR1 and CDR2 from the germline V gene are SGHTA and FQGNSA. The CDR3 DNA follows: TGTGCCAGCAGCTCTCTTAGTGAGCAGTTCTTC. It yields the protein CASSSLSEQFF.

The CDR3 bases are TGTGCCAGCAGCTTAGAAACTGGACAGGGCCATGGCTACACCTTC. It codes for CASSLETGQGHGYTF. V is TRBV7-2 and J is TRBJ1-2, with 8 bases aligning to TRBD1. CDR3 length: 15 amino acids. J lost 6 bases, V lost 1 base, and 7 bases had no gene match. CDR1 is SGHTA and CDR2 is FQGNSA in the germline V gene.

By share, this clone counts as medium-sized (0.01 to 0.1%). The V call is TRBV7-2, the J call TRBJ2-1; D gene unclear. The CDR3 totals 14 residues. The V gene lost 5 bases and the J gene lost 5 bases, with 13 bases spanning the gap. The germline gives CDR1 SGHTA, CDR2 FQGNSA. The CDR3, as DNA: TGTGCCAGCAGCCAAGAGGTTTTGAACAATGAGCAGTTCTTC. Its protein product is CASSQEVLNNEQFF.

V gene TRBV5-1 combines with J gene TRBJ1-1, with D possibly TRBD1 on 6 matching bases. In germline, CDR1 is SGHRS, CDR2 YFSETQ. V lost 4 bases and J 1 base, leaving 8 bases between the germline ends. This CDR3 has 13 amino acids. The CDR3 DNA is TGCGCCAGCAGCCTAGGGGGGAACACTGAAGCTTTCTTT. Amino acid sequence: CASSLGGNTEAFF.

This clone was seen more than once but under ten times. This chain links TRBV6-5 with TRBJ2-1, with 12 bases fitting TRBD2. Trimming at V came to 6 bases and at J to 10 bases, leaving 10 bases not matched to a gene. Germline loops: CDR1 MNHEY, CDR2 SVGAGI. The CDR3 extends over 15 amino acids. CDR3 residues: CASRLAGGASGEQFF. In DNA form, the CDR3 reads TGTGCCAGCAGACTAGCGGGAGGCGCCAGTGGGGAGCAGTTCTTC.

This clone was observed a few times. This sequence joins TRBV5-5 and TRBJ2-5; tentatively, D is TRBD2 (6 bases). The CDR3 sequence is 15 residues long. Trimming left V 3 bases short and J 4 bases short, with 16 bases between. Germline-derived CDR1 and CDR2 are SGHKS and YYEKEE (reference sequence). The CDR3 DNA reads TGTGCCAGCAGCTCTAACCGGGACTTTGCAGAGACCCAGTACTTC. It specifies CASSSNRDFAETQYF.

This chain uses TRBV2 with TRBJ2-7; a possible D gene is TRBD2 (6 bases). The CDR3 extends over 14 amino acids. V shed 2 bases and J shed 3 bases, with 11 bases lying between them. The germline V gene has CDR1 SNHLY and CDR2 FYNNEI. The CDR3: CASSERGLLYEQYF. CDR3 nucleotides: TGTGCCAGCAGTGAAAGGGGACTTCTCTACGAGCAGTACTTC.

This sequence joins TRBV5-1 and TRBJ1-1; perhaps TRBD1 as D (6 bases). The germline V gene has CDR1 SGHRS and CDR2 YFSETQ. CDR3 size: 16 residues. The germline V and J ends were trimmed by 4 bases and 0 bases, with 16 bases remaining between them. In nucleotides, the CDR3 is TGCGCCAGCAGCCGTATACAGGGTAATATGAACACTGAAGCTTTCTTT. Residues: CASSRIQGNMNTEAFF.

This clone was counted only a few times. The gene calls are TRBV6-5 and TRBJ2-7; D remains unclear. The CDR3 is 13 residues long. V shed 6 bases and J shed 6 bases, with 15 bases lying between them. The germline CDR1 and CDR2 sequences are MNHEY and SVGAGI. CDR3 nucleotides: TGTGCCAGCAGCCTCCTCCTAGTGAGCGAGCAGTACTTC. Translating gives CASSLLLVSEQYF.

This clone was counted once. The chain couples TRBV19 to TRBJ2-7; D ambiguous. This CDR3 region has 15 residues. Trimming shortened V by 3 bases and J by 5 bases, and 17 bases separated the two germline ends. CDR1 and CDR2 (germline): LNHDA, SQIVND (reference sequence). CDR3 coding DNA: TGTGCCAGTAGTATCTCGGTAGCCCTACCTAACGAGCAGTACTTC. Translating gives CASSISVALPNEQYF.

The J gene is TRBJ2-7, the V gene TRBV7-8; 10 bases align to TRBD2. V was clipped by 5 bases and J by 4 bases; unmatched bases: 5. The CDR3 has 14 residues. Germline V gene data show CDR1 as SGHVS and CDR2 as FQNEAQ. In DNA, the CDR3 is TGTGCCAGCAGCAGGGCTAGCGGGAGTTACGAGCAGTACTTC. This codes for CASSRASGSYEQYF.

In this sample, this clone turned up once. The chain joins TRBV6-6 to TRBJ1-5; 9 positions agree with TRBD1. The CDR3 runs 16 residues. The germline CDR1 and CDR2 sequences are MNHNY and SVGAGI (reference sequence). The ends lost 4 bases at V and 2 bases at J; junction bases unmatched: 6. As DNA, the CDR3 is TGTGCCAGCAGTTCATTACAGGGGGCTGGCAATCAGCCCCAGCATTTT. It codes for CASSSLQGAGNQPQHF.

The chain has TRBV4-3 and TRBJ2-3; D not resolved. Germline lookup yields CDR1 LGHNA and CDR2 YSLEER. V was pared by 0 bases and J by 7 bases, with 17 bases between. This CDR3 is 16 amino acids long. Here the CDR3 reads CASSQDRGGLGNTQYF. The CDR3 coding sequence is TGCGCCAGCAGCCAAGATAGAGGCGGATTAGGAAATACGCAGTATTTT.

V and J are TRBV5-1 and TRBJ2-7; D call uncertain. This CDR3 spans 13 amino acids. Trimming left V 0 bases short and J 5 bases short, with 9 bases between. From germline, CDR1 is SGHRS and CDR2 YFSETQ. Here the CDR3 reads CASSLAGEHEQYF. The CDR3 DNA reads TGCGCCAGCAGCTTGGCCGGTGAGCACGAGCAGTACTTC.

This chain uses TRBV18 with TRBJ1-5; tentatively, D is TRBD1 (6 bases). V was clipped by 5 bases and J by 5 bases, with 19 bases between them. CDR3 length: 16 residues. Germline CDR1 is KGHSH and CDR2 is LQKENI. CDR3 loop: CASSTSPGVDDQPQHF. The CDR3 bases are TGTGCCAGCTCAACCAGTCCAGGGGTCGACGATCAGCCCCAGCATTTT.

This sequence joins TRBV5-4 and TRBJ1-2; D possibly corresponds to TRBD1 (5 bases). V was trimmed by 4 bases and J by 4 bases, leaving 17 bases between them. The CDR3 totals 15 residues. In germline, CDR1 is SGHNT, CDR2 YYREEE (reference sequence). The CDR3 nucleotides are TGTGCCAGCAGCCTGGAGGTAACAGGATCCTATGGCTACACCTTC. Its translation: CASSLEVTGSYGYTF.

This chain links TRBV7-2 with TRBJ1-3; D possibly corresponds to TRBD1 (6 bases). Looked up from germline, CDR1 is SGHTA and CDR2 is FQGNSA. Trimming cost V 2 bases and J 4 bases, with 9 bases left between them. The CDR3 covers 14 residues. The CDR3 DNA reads TGTGCCAGCAGCTTATGGCAGGGGGGAAACACCATATATTTT. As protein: CASSLWQGGNTIYF.